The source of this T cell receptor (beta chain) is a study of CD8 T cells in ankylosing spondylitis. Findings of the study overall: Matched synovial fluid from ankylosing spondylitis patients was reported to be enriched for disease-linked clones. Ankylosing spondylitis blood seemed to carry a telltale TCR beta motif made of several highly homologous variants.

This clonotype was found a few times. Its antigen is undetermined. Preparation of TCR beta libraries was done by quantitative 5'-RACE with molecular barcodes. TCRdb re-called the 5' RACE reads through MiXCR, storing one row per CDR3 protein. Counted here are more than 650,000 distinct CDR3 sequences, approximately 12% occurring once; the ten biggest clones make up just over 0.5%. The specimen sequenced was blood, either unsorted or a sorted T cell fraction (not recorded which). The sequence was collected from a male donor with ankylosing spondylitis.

DNA of the CDR3: TGTGCCAGCAGCTCGTTCTCTTACGGGTCCTACAATGAGCAGTTCTTC. Amino acids: CASSSFSYGSYNEQFF. The rearrangement links TRBV11-3 to TRBJ2-1; D gene unclear. Trimming left V 4 bases short and J 1 base short, with 14 bases between. The CDR3 is made up of 16 amino acids. Germline CDR1 reads SGHNT; CDR2 reads YENEEA. The whole variable domain, remainder taken from reference TRBV11-3 and TRBJ2-1, is EAGVVQSPRYKIIEKKQPVAFWCNPISGHNTLYWYLQNLGQGPELLIRYENEEAVDDSQLPKDRFSAERLKGVDSTLKIQPAELGDSAVYLCASSSFSYGSYNEQFFGPGTRLTVL.